This T cell receptor (beta chain) was sequenced in a study of T cell responses to AZD1222 COVID-19 vaccine. Study outcomes and limitations: Repertoire sampling occurred only after the peak T cell response. Regions 160-218 and 743-854 dominated among vaccine-associated CD4 TCRs spanning spike. Among those given AZD1222, only six or seven were seropositive at baseline. White British ancestry dominated among donors, who included more females, and clonal diversity was possibly underestimated.

The V segment lost 2 bases and the J segment 2 bases; nucleotides outside the gene matches: 6. The germline CDR1 and CDR2 sequences are MDHEN and SYDVKM. The CDR3 loop spans 16 amino acids. Concerning this clone itself: The target antigen is unknown.

Data came from immunoSEQ multiplex PCR; TCRdb stores just in-frame clones and leaves some out. In the table there are about 190,000 clones, 80% to 90% of which are singletons. The clonotype comes from an adult in good health. Material: peripheral blood, obtained on day 0 of MenACWY control vaccination. V gene TRBV28 combines with J gene TRBJ2-3, with TRBD2 matching 8 bases. CDR3 nucleotide sequence: TGTGCCAGCAGTTTAGGTCTGCGGGGGGACACAGATACGCAGTATTTT. It encodes CASSLGLRGDTDTQYF.